The next 20 T cell receptor beta chains were all read from a single sample in a study of blood T cells in healthy people across ages. Primed by a sample-barcoded 5' primer and a J-beta primer mix, a second PCR proceeded for about 7 to 11 cycles. Via MiXCR, TCRdb re-called the 5' RACE reads, giving one row per CDR3 protein. Of 730,000 or so distinct CDR3 sequences in the sample, around 40% are singletons; the top ten hold 20% to 25%. The sequenced material came from blood. These receptors were taken from a woman aged 55-69 years in good health.

The chain couples TRBV6-2 or TRBV6-3 to TRBJ2-5, with 8 bases identical to TRBD1. The CDR3 has 18 residues. V lost 2 bases and J lost 0; bases outside the gene matches: 11. Germline-derived CDR1 and CDR2 are MNHEY and SVGEGT. The DNA of the CDR3 is TGTGCCAGCAGTTACGAGATTGTAGGACAGGGATACCAAGAGACCCAGTACTTC. Encoded protein: CASSYEIVGQGYQETQYF.

The V gene is TRBV7-3, the J gene TRBJ2-2, with D perhaps matching TRBD1 (6 bases). Trimming pared 1 base from V and 0 bases from J, leaving 9 bases between. The CDR3 is made up of 16 amino acids. The germline CDR1 and CDR2 sequences are SGHTA and FQGTGA. As DNA, the CDR3 is TGTGCCAGCAGCTTAAGGAAGGGGGCGAACACCGGGGAGCTGTTTTTT. Residues: CASSLRKGANTGELFF.

The V call is TRBV7-2, the J call TRBJ1-5, with no clear D. The germline V and J ends were trimmed by 5 bases and 9 bases, with 17 bases remaining between them. This CDR3 has 14 amino acids. Germline V gene sequence: CDR1 SGHTA, CDR2 FQGNSA. CDR3 sequence: CASSVHGRVWPQHF. The CDR3 DNA reads TGTGCCAGCAGCGTACACGGGCGGGTATGGCCCCAGCATTTT.

This chain joins TRBV2 and TRBJ2-1, with D hard to call. V lost 5 bases and J 9 bases, leaving 14 bases between the germline ends. CDR3 length: 13 residues. The germline V gene has CDR1 SNHLY and CDR2 FYNNEI. The CDR3, as DNA: TGTGCCAGCAGTCCACTGACCGAGGTTGAGCAGTTCTTC. Encoded protein: CASSPLTEVEQFF.

This clonotype has only a few counts. The chain has TRBV7-9 and TRBJ1-4; the D gene is possibly TRBD1 (5 bases). The V end lost 3 bases, the J end lost 8 bases, and 19 bases lay between the germline ends. Germline lookup yields CDR1 SEHNR and CDR2 FQNEAQ (reference sequence). The CDR3 consists of 16 residues. The chain's CDR3 is CASSFLQGEGREKLFF. CDR3 sequence (DNA): TGTGCCAGCAGCTTCCTCCAGGGTGAGGGAAGGGAAAAACTGTTTTTT.

This clonotype was found many times. The rearrangement links TRBV11-2 to TRBJ2-7; D gene unclear. There are 14 residues in the CDR3. Germline assignment: CDR1 SGHAT and CDR2 FQNNGV. The V and J ends lost 5 bases and 2 bases respectively, with 13 bases between them. This CDR3 reads CASSPSYSPYEQYF. The CDR3 DNA reads TGTGCCAGCAGCCCGAGCTATTCCCCCTACGAGCAGTACTTC.

CDR3 DNA: TGCAGCGTGCGGACAGGGGGTTTTGGCTACACCTTC. Encoded protein: CSVRTGGFGYTF. The chain employs TRBV29-1 and TRBJ1-2; 10 bases match TRBD1. With V trimmed by 6 bases and J by 7 bases, 5 bases remained unmatched. Germline loops: CDR1 SQVTM, CDR2 ANQGSEA. CDR3 size: 12 residues.

As to this clonotype: One end of the junction is discordant with germline, which a read error may explain. CDR3: CASSTIAGLVNGQFF. The CDR3 DNA reads TGTGCCAGCAGCACCATAGCGGGGCTTGTGAATGGGCAGTTCTTC. V usage is TRBV7-3 and J usage is TRBJ2-1; 8 bases align to TRBD2. The germline gives CDR1 SGHTA, CDR2 FQGTGA. This CDR3 has 15 residues. The variable domain in full, with the rest retrieved from reference TRBV7-3 and TRBJ2-1, is GAGVSQTPSNKVTEKGKYVELRCDPISGHTALYWYRQSLGQGPEFLIYFQGTGAADDSGLPNDRFFAVRPEGSVSTLKIQRTERGDSAVYLCASSTIAGLVNGQFFGPGTRLTVL.

The chain employs TRBV28 and TRBJ2-2; D call uncertain. This CDR3 spans 13 amino acids. Trimming took off 2 bases at V and 7 bases at J, with 8 bases between the two ends. The germline V gene has CDR1 MDHEN and CDR2 SYDVKM. The CDR3 DNA sequence: TGTGCCAGCAGTTTACGAGCTATCGGGGAGCTGTTTTTT. It codes for CASSLRAIGELFF.

This clonotype turned up a few times. This chain uses TRBV7-8 with TRBJ2-3, with D perhaps matching TRBD1 or TRBD2 (5 bases each). This CDR3 is 13 amino acids long. V was clipped by 4 bases and J by 3 bases, with 8 bases between them. CDR1 is SGHVS, CDR2 FQNEAQ, per germline. CDR3 in amino acids: CASSSGATDTQYF. In DNA form, the CDR3 reads TGTGCCAGCAGCTCCGGGGCAACAGATACGCAGTATTTT. The full variable domain, completed using reference TRBV7-8 and TRBJ2-3, is GAGVSQSPRYKVAKRGQDVALRCDPISGHVSLFWYQQALGQGPEFLTYFQNEAQLDKSGLPSDRFFAERPEGSVSTLKIQRTQQEDSAVYLCASSSGATDTQYFGPGTRLTVL.

The chain recombines TRBV6-1 with TRBJ1-5; D unresolved. The CDR3 sequence is 14 residues long. The germline CDR1 and CDR2 sequences are MNHNS and SASEGT. Trimming stripped 3 bases from V and 3 bases from J, with 9 bases between. CDR3 bases: TGTGCCAGCAGTGAGGGCAGGTTCAATCAGCCCCAGCATTTT. Translation: CASSEGRFNQPQHF.

There are a few counts of this clonotype. The genes are TRBV12-3 or TRBV12-4 and TRBJ1-4, with 11 bases identical to TRBD1. The CDR3 has 15 amino acids. Germline trimming cut 0 bases from V and 6 bases from J; bases unmatched to any gene: 0. CDR3 sequence reads: CASSLAGQGDEKLFF. The CDR3 DNA is TGTGCCAGCAGTTTAGCGGGACAGGGGGATGAAAAACTGTTTTTT.

There are many counts of this clonotype. The chain joins TRBV6-6 to TRBJ1-1; D might be TRBD1 (6 bases). Trimming took off 0 bases at V and 3 bases at J, with 11 bases between the two ends. CDR3 length: 15 residues. CDR1 and CDR2 (germline): MNHNY, SVGAGI (reference sequence). The CDR3 nucleotides are TGTGCCAGCAGTTACTCGGGGCAGGGGCACACTGAAGCTTTCTTT. As protein: CASSYSGQGHTEAFF.

The chain uses TRBV20-1 and TRBJ2-7, with 16 bases identical to TRBD2. CDR3 length: 15 amino acids. With 6 bases clipped from V and 2 bases from J, the junction kept 4 bases outside the gene matches. Germline V gene sequence: CDR1 DFQATT, CDR2 SNEGSKA (reference sequence). CDR3: CSAAGTSGRAYEQYF. Written as DNA, the CDR3 is TGCAGTGCGGCCGGGACTAGCGGGAGGGCCTACGAGCAGTACTTC.

In this sample, this clonotype turned up a few times. This chain's CDR3 is CASSLSMGQSPQYF. The DNA for the CDR3 is TGTGCCAGCAGTTTATCGATGGGGCAGTCCCCCCAGTACTTC. J is TRBJ2-5 and V is TRBV27, with D perhaps matching TRBD1 (5 bases). Germline CDR1 is MNHEY and CDR2 is SMNVEV (reference sequence). The ends were cut back, 0 bases at V and 9 bases at J, with 14 bases in the middle. The CDR3 length is 14 residues.

J is TRBJ2-5 and V is TRBV7-9, with D hard to call. Germline-derived CDR1 and CDR2 are SEHNR and FQNEAQ (reference sequence). The CDR3 spans 16 residues. Between the trimmed V and J ends, which lost 8 bases and 0 bases, there was a span of 19 bases. In DNA, the CDR3 is TGTGCCAGCTCCCGAGATGGGCCCCCCAACCAAGAGACCCAGTACTTC. It specifies CASSRDGPPNQETQYF.

The rearrangement uses TRBV2 and TRBJ2-4, with a possible D match to TRBD1 (6 bases). This CDR3 contains 13 residues. V lost 8 bases to trimming and J lost 13 bases, with 21 bases between them. Germline lookup yields CDR1 SNHLY and CDR2 FYNNEI. CDR3 nucleotide sequence: TGTGCCAGCGTGACAGGACAAACCTACGGGCAGTACTTC. Translating gives CASVTGQTYGQYF.

The chain carries TRBV5-1 and TRBJ2-5, with D possibly TRBD1 on 5 matching bases. CDR1 is SGHRS and CDR2 is YFSETQ in the germline V gene. The V gene lost 0 bases and the J gene lost 4 bases, with 10 bases spanning the gap. The CDR3 has 14 residues. CDR3 in DNA: TGCGCCAGCAGCTTGGCCACAGGCGTAGAGACCCAGTACTTC. This encodes CASSLATGVETQYF.

The chain joins TRBV20-1 to TRBJ1-2; 7 positions agree with TRBD1. Trimming cost V 0 bases and J 2 bases; bases outside gene matches: 6. The CDR3 length is 15 residues. Germline CDR1 and CDR2: DFQATT and SNEGSKA (reference sequence). The CDR3 DNA follows: TGCAGTGCTAGAGAACAATCCAGGGGGAACTATGGCTACACCTTC. It codes for CSAREQSRGNYGYTF.

This clonotype was counted a few times. The genes are TRBV20-1 and TRBJ1-2; no clear D. The germline V and J ends were trimmed by 5 bases and 3 bases, with 1 base remaining between them. The CDR3 extends over 9 amino acids. Germline loops: CDR1 DFQATT, CDR2 SNEGSKA (reference sequence). This CDR3 reads CSADYGYTF. The CDR3 DNA follows: TGCAGTGCTGACTATGGCTACACCTTC.